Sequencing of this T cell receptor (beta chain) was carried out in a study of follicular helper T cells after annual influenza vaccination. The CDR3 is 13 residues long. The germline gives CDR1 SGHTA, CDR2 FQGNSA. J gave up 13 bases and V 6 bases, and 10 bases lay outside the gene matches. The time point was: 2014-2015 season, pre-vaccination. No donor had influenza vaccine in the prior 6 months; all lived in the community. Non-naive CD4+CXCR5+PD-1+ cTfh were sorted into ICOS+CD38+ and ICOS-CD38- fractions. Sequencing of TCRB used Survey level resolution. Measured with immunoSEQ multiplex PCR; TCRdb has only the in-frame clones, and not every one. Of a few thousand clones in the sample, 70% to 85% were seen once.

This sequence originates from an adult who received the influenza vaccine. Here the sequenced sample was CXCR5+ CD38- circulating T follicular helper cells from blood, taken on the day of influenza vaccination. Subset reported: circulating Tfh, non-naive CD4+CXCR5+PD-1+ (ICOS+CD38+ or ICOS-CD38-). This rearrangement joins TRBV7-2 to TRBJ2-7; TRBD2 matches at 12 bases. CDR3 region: CASSGLAGNPYYF. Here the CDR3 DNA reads TGTGCCAGCAGTGGACTAGCGGGGAATCCCTATTACTTC. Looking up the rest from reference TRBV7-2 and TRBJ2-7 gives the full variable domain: GAGVSQSPSNKVTEKGKDVELRCDPISGHTALYWYRQSLGQGLEFLIYFQGNSAPDKSGLPSDRFSAERTGGSVSTLTIQRTQQEDSAVYLCASSGLAGNPYYFGPGTRLTVT.